Shown below are 10 T cell receptor beta chains from a single sample sequenced in a study of blood T cell repertoires in COVID-19. Produced via immunoSEQ multiplex PCR; TCRdb's table is partial and in-frame only. Of about 170,000 clones listed, roughly 85% are singletons. Sequenced: peripheral blood. These TCRs come from a woman aged 80 or over with acute or convalescent COVID-19.

This clone was detected only once. The rearrangement links TRBV5-1 to TRBJ2-3; D uncertain. Germline V gives CDR1 SGHRS, CDR2 YFSETQ. The CDR3 extends over 12 amino acids. With 4 bases removed from V and 1 base from J, the gap between germline ends came to 4 bases. The CDR3: CASSSRTDTQYF. The DNA of the CDR3 is TGCGCCAGCAGCAGCCGCACAGATACGCAGTATTTT.

This sequence joins TRBV6-6 and TRBJ2-7; a weak D match, TRBD2 (7 bases). The length of the CDR3 is 14 residues. Trimming removed 7 bases from V and 2 bases from J, with 15 bases in between. CDR1 and CDR2 (germline): MNHNY, SVGAGI (reference sequence). CDR3 residues: CASTRGGGPYEQYF. The CDR3 region has the DNA TGTGCCAGCACCCGAGGCGGGGGCCCCTACGAGCAGTACTTC.

This chain links TRBV5-1 with TRBJ2-3, with D possibly TRBD2 on 5 matching bases. Germline V CDR1 and CDR2: SGHRS, YFSETQ. V was pared by 0 bases and J by 0 bases, with 11 bases between. The CDR3 contains 16 residues. CDR3 bases: TGCGCCAGCAGCTTGGCTGACTGGACTAGCACAGATACGCAGTATTTT. Translating it yields CASSLADWTSTDTQYF.

CDR3 protein: CASSTRFGGASGNTIYF. The CDR3 bases are TGTGCCAGCAGCACCCGCTTTGGGGGGGCCTCTGGAAACACCATATATTTT. V usage is TRBV9 and J usage is TRBJ1-3; TRBD1 is a possible D gene (6 bases). The germline V gene encodes CDR1 SGDLS and CDR2 YYNGEE. The germline V and J ends were trimmed by 4 bases and 0 bases, with 17 bases remaining between them. The CDR3 is 17 residues long. Variable domain in full (rest from reference TRBV9 and TRBJ1-3): DSGVTQTPKHLITATGQRVTLRCSPRSGDLSVYWYQQSLDQGLQFLIQYYNGEERAKGNILERFSAQQFPDLHSELNLSSLELGDSALYFCASSTRFGGASGNTIYFGEGSWLTVV.

The chain joins TRBV4-1 to TRBJ2-3, with 7 bases matching TRBD1. The CDR3 runs 15 residues. The junction had 5 bases not matched to a gene; V was cut back by 0 bases and J by 5 bases. CDR1 and CDR2 from the germline V gene are MGHRA and YSYEKL. CDR3 in amino acids: CASSQDRGIEDTQYF. The CDR3 DNA reads TGCGCCAGCAGCCAAGACAGGGGGATAGAAGATACGCAGTATTTT.

V is TRBV19 and J is TRBJ2-1; 7 bases align to TRBD1. V lost 5 bases, J lost 13 bases, and 17 bases stayed unmatched. There are 15 residues in the CDR3. The germline gives CDR1 LNHDA, CDR2 SQIVND (reference sequence). The CDR3 here is CASSPQGDRAVQQFF. For the CDR3, the DNA is TGTGCCAGTAGTCCCCAAGGCGACAGGGCAGTTCAACAGTTCTTC.

This clone appeared a few times. V is TRBV11-2 and J is TRBJ1-2, with 7 positions matching TRBD1. With 4 bases clipped from V and 2 bases from J, the junction kept 13 bases outside the gene matches. This CDR3 has 17 amino acids. Germline CDR1 reads SGHAT; CDR2 reads FQNNGV. For the CDR3, the DNA is TGTGCCAGCAGCTCGAGAGGAGGGGGCGAAGGAAACTATGGCTACACCTTC. The encoded protein is CASSSRGGGEGNYGYTF.

The chain uses TRBV7-9 and TRBJ1-1; 7 positions match TRBD1. Germline V gene sequence: CDR1 SEHNR, CDR2 FQNEAQ (reference sequence). The CDR3 contains 13 residues. Unmatched junction bases numbered 3, after V lost 1 base and J lost 7 bases. The CDR3 spells CASSLVRDSEAFF. CDR3 DNA sequence: TGTGCCAGCAGCTTAGTAAGGGACAGTGAAGCTTTCTTT.

The chain couples TRBV4-2 to TRBJ1-5, with D possibly being TRBD1 (6 bases). CDR3 length: 17 residues. Trimming pared 0 bases from V and 6 bases from J, leaving 18 bases between. The germline gives CDR1 LGHNA, CDR2 YNFKEQ. The CDR3 region is CASSQDVGSGVPQPQHF. CDR3 bases: TGTGCCAGCAGCCAAGACGTAGGGTCAGGGGTCCCTCAGCCCCAGCATTTT.

This clone was detected only once. The V call is TRBV25-1, the J call TRBJ2-7; TRBD1 aligns across 7 bases. Losses at the gene ends were 10 bases for V and 4 bases for J; bases not matched to a gene: 10. The CDR3 consists of 13 residues. Germline lookup yields CDR1 MGHDK and CDR2 SYGVNS. Here the CDR3 DNA reads TGTGCCACCATGGTGACACAGGGGTACGAGCAGTACTTC. The encoded protein is CATMVTQGYEQYF.